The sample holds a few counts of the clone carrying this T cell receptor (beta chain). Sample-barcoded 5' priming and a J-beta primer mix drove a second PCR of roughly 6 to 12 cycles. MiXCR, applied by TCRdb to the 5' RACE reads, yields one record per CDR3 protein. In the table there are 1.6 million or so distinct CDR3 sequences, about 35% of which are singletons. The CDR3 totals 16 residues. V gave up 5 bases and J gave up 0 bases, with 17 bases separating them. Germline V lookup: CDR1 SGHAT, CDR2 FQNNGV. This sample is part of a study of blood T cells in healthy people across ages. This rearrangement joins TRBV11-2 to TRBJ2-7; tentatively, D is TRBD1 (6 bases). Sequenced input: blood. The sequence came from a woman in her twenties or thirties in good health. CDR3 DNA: TGTGCCAGCAGCCCAGATTGGGACACGGTCTCCTACGAGCAGTACTTC. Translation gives CASSPDWDTVSYEQYF.